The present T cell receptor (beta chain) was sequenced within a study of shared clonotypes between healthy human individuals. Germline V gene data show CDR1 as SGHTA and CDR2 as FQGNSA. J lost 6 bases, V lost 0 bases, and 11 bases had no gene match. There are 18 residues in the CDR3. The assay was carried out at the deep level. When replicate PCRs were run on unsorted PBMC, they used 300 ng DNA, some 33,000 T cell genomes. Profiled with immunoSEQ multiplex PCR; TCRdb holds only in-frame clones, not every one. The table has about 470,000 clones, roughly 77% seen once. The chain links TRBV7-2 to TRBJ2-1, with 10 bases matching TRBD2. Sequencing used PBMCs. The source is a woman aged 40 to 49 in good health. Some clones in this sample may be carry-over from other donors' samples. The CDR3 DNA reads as TGTGCCAGCAGCTTAGCTGCAGCGGGAGGGCCGTGGGTCAATGAGCAGTTCTTC. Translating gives CASSLAAAGGPWVNEQFF.